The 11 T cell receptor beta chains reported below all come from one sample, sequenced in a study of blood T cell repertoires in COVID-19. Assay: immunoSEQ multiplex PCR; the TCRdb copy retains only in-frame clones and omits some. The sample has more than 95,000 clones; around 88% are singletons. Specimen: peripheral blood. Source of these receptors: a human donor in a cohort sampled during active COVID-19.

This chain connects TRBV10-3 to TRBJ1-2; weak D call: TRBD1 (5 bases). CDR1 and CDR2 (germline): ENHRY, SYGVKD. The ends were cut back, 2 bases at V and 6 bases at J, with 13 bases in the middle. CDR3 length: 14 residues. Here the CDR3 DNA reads TGTGCCATCAGTGAGATGGCTCTACAGGATGGCTACACCTTC. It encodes CAISEMALQDGYTF.

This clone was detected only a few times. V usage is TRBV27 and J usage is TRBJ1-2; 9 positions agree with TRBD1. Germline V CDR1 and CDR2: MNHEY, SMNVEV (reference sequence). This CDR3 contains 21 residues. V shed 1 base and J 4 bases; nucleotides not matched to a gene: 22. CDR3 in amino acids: CASSLYGGAFKDRGQAYGYTF. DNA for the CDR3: TGTGCCAGCAGTTTATACGGGGGTGCGTTCAAGGACAGGGGACAAGCCTATGGCTACACCTTC.

CDR3 amino acids: CASSPGTSKQFF. The CDR3 DNA reads as TGTGCCAGCAGCCCTGGGACTTCTAAGCAGTTCTTC. This chain connects TRBV11-2 to TRBJ2-1; D perhaps matches TRBD2 (6 bases). The CDR3 runs to 12 residues. The germline gives CDR1 SGHAT, CDR2 FQNNGV. V was pared by 5 bases and J by 11 bases, with 13 bases between. Complete variable domain (other parts from reference TRBV11-2 and TRBJ2-1): EAGVAQSPRYKIIEKRQSVAFWCNPISGHATLYWYQQILGQGPKLLIQFQNNGVVDDSQLPKDRFSAERLKGVDSTLKIQPAKLEDSAVYLCASSPGTSKQFFGPGTRLTVL.

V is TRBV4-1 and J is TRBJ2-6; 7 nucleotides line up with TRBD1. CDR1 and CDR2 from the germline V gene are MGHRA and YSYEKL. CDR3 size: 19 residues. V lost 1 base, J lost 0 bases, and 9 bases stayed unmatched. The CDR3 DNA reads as TGCGCCAGCAGCCAAGTCGGTCGGGACAGATTCTCTGGGGCCAACGTCCTGACTTTC. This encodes CASSQVGRDRFSGANVLTF.

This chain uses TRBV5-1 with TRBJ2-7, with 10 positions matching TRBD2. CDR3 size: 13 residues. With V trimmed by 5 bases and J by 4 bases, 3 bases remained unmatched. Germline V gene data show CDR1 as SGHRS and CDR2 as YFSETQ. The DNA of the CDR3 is TGCGCCAGCAGAGCGGGACTAGCGTACGAGCAGTACTTC. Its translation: CASRAGLAYEQYF. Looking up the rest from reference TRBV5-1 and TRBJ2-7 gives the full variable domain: KAGVTQTPRYLIKTRGQQVTLSCSPISGHRSVSWYQQTPGQGLQFLFEYFSETQRNKGNFPGRFSGRQFSNSRSEMNVSTLELGDSALYLCASRAGLAYEQYFGPGTRLTVT.

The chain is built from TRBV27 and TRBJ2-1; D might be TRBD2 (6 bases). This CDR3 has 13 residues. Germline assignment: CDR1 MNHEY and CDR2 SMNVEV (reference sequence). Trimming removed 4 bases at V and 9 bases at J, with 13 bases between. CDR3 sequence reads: CASSSRGRGEQFF. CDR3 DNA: TGTGCCAGCAGTTCCCGCGGGCGGGGTGAGCAGTTCTTC.

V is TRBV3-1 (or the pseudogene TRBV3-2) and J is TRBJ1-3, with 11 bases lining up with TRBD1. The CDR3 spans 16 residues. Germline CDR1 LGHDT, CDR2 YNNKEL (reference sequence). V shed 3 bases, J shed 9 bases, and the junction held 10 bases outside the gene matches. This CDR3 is CASSHRDRGIFSTIYF. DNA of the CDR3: TGTGCCAGCAGCCATAGGGACAGGGGGATTTTTAGCACCATATATTTT.

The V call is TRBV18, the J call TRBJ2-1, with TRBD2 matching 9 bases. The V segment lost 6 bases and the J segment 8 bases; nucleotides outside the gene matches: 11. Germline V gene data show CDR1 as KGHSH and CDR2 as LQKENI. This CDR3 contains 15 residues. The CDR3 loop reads CASSQSAGGPDEQFF. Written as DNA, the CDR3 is TGTGCCAGCTCCCAATCAGCGGGAGGTCCGGATGAGCAGTTCTTC.

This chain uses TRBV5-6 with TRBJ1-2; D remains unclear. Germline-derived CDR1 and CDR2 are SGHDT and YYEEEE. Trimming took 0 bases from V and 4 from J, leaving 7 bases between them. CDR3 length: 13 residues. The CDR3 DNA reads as TGTGCCAGCAGCTTGGCCTCCGGCTATGGCTACACCTTC. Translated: CASSLASGYGYTF.

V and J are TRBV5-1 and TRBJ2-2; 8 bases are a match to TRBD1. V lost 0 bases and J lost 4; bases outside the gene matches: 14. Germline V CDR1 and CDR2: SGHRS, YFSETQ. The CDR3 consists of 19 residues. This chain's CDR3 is CASSLGARGQGRGTGELFF. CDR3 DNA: TGCGCCAGCAGCTTGGGCGCCCGAGGACAGGGCAGGGGCACCGGGGAGCTGTTTTTT. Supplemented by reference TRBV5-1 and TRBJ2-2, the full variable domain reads KAGVTQTPRYLIKTRGQQVTLSCSPISGHRSVSWYQQTPGQGLQFLFEYFSETQRNKGNFPGRFSGRQFSNSRSEMNVSTLELGDSALYLCASSLGARGQGRGTGELFFGEGSRLTVL.

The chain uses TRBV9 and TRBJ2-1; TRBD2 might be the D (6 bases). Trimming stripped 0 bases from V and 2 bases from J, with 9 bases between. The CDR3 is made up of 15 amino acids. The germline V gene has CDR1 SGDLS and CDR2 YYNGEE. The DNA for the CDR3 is TGTGCCAGCAGCGTAGAACTAGCTACCTACAATGAGCAGTTCTTC. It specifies CASSVELATYNEQFF.